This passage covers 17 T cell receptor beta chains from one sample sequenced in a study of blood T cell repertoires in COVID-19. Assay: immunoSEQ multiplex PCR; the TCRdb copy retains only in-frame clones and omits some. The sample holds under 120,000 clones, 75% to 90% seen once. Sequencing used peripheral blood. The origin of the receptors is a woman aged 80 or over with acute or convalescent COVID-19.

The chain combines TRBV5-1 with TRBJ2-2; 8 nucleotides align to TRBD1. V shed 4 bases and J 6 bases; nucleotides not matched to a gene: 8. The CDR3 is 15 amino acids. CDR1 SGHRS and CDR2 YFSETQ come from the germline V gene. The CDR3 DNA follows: TGCGCCAGCAGCCCCCGGACAGGGTTCGCCGGGGAGCTGTTTTTT. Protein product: CASSPRTGFAGELFF.

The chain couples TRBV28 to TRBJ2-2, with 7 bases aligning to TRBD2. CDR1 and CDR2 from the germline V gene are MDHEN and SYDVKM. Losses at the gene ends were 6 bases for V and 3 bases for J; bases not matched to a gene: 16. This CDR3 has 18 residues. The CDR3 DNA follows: TGTGCCAGCAGCTTGGGGGGGTTTGGGAGAGAGGACACCGGGGAGCTGTTTTTT. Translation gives CASSLGGFGREDTGELFF.

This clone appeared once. The CDR3 region is CASSEDYTGELFF. CDR3 in DNA: TGTGCCAGTAGCGAAGACTACACCGGGGAGCTGTTTTTT. This chain joins TRBV19 and TRBJ2-2; D not certain. Trimming removed 6 bases at V and 3 bases at J, with 8 bases between. This CDR3 is built from 13 residues. Germline V gene sequence: CDR1 LNHDA, CDR2 SQIVND (reference sequence). Together with reference TRBV19 and TRBJ2-2, the CDR3 gives the full variable domain: DGGITQSPKYLFRKEGQNVTLSCEQNLNHDAMYWYRQDPGQGLRLIYYSQIVNDFQKGDIAEGYSVSREKKESFPLTVTSAQKNPTAFYLCASSEDYTGELFFGEGSRLTVL.

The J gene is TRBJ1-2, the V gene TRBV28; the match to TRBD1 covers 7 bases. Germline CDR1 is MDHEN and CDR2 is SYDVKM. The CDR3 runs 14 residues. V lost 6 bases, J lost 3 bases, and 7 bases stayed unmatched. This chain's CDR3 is CASRTGGGDYGYTF. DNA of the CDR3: TGTGCCAGCAGGACTGGAGGGGGCGACTATGGCTACACCTTC.

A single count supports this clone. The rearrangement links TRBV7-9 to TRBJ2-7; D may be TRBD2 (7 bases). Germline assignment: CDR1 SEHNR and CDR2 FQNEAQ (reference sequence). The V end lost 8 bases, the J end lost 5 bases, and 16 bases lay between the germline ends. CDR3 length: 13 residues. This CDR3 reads CASSLRGHHEQYF. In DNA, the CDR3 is TGTGCCAGCTCCCTGCGGGGGCACCACGAGCAGTACTTC.

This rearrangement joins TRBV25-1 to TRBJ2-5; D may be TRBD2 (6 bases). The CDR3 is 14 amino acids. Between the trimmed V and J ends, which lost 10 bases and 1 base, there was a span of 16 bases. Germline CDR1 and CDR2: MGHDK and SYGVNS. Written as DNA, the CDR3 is TGTGCCAACTCAATCGGGAGCTCCCAAGAGACCCAGTACTTC. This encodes CANSIGSSQETQYF.

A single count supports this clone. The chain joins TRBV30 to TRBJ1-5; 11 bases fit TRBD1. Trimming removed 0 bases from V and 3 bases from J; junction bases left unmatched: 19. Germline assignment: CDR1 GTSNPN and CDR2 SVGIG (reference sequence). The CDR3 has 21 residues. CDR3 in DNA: TGTGCCTGGAGTGTTCGGACAGGGGGCCGATCCAGGGGGCTGTTCAATCAGCCCCAGCATTTT. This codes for CAWSVRTGGRSRGLFNQPQHF.

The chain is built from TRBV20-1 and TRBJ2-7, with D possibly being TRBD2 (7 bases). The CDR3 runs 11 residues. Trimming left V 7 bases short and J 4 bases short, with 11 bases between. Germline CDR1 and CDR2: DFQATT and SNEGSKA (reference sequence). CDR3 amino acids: CSGRGGYEQYF. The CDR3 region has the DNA TGCAGTGGGAGGGGGGGGTACGAGCAGTACTTC.

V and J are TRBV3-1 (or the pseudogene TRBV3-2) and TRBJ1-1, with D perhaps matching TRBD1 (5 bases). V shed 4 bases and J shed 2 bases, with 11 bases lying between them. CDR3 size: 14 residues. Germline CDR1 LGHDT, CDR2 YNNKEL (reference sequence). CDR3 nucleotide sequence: TGTGCCAGCAGCCCACAGACAGTCAACACTGAAGCTTTCTTT. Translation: CASSPQTVNTEAFF.

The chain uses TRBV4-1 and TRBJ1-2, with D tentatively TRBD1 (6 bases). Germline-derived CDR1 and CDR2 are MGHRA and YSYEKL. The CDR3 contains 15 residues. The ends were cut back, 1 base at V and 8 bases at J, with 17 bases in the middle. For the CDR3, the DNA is TGCGCCAGCAGCCAAGGGGGGCTAGATCCGAGCGGCTACACCTTC. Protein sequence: CASSQGGLDPSGYTF.

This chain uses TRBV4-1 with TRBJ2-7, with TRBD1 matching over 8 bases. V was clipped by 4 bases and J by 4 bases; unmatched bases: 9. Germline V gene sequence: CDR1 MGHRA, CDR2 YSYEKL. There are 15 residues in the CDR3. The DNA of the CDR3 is TGCGCCAGCAGCCGAATACCGGACAGGGCATACGAGCAGTACTTC. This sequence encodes CASSRIPDRAYEQYF.

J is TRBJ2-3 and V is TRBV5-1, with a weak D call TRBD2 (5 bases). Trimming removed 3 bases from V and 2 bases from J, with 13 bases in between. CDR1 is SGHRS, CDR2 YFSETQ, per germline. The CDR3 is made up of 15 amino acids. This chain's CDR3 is CASSSVLGATDTQYF. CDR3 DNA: TGCGCCAGCAGCTCCGTATTGGGAGCCACAGATACGCAGTATTTT.

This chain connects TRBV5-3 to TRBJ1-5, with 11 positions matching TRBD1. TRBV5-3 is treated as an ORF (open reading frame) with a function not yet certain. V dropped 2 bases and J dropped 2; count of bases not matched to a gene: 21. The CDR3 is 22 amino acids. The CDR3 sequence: CARSFSVYPGQGASTGNQPQHF. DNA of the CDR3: TGTGCCAGAAGCTTCTCTGTTTACCCAGGACAGGGGGCTTCTACGGGCAATCAGCCCCAGCATTTT.

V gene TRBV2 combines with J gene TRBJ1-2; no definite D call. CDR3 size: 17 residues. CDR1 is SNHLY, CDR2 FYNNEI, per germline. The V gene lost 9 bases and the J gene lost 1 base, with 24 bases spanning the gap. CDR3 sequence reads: CASLLYATPRINYGYTF. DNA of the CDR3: TGTGCCAGTCTTCTATACGCAACCCCGCGGATTAACTATGGCTACACCTTC.

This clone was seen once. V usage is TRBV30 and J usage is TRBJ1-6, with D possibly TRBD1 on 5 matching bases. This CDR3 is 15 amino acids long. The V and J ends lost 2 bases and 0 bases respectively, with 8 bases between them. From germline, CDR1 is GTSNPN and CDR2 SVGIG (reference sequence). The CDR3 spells CAWSPDSSYNSPLHF. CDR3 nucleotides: TGTGCCTGGAGTCCCGACAGCTCCTATAATTCACCCCTCCACTTT. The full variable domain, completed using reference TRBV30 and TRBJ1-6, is SQTIHQWPATLVQPVGSPLSLECTVEGTSNPNLYWYRQAAGRGLQLLFYSVGIGQISSEVPQNLSASRPQDRQFILSSKKLLLSDSGFYLCAWSPDSSYNSPLHFGNGTRLTVT.

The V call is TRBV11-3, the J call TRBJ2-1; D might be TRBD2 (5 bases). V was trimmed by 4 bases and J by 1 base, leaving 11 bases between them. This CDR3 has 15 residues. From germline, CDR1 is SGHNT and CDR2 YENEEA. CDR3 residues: CASSSTGSSYNEQFF. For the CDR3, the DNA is TGTGCCAGCAGCTCCACGGGGAGTTCCTACAATGAGCAGTTCTTC.

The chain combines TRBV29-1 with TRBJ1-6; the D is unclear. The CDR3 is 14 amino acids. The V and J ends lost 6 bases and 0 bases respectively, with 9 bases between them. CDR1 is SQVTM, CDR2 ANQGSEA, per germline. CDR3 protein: CSVKTGSYNSPLHF. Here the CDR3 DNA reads TGCAGCGTAAAGACGGGCTCCTATAATTCACCCCTCCACTTT. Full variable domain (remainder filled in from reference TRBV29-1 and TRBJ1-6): SAVISQKPSRDICQRGTSLTIQCQVDSQVTMMFWYRQQPGQSLTLIATANQGSEATYESGFVIDKFPISRPNLTFSTLTVSNMSPEDSSIYLCSVKTGSYNSPLHFGNGTRLTVT.